A selection of T cell receptor beta chains follows, all from one sample in a study of OX40 agonist ivuxolimab in advanced cancers. Assay used: immunoSEQ multiplex PCR; TCRdb lists only in-frame clones, some missing. The table lists almost 70,000 clones, approximately 90% of them singletons. This sample comprised CD4+ or CD8+ T cells sorted from blood, obtained in a trial of the OX40 agonist ivuxolimab. Source of these receptors: an adult with an advanced solid tumor such as melanoma, head and neck, liver or kidney cancer. Both conserved end residues are part of each CDR3. The D gene is left open where the match is weak. Clone size appears in some rows only: once, few, many, or a class for an expanded clone.

v_gene,d_gene,abundance,j_gene,CDR3nt,CDR3aa
TRBV11-2,.,.,TRBJ1-2,TGTGCCAGCAGCTTGATCAGGCAGCGCTATGGCTACACCTTC,CASSLIRQRYGYTF
TRBV18,.,.,TRBJ1-1,TGTGCCAGCTCAAAGGACGTGGGGAACACTGAAGCTTTCTTT,CASSKDVGNTEAFF
TRBV19,.,.,TRBJ2-7,TGTGCCAGTAGTATAGATGTAGGGGGAGAGCAGTACTTC,CASSIDVGGEQYF
TRBV5-6,.,.,TRBJ2-5,TGTGCCAGCAGCCGTCAAAATCGTCGGGAGACCCAGTACTTC,CASSRQNRRETQYF
TRBV7-3,TRBD1,.,TRBJ2-1,TGTGCCAGCAGCCCGGACAGGGAGGCTGAGCAGTTCTTC,CASSPDREAEQFF
TRBV6-1,.,.,TRBJ1-2,TGTGCCAGCAGCTTGACAGGCTCGGGTGGCTACACCTTC,CASSLTGSGGYTF
TRBV27,.,.,TRBJ2-6,TGTGCCAGCAGTGAACCCGGAACAGGAGGCTCTGGGGCCAACGTCCTGACTTTC,CASSEPGTGGSGANVLTF
TRBV4-3,.,.,TRBJ1-1,TGCGCCAGCAGCCACGATACAGGGAGGACTGAAGCTTTCTTT,CASSHDTGRTEAFF
TRBV10-1,TRBD1,.,TRBJ2-7,TGCGCCAGCAGTGAGCCCACCTTACCTCCGGGACAGGGAACCTACGAGCAGTACTTC,CASSEPTLPPGQGTYEQYF
TRBV6-5,.,.,TRBJ1-1,TGTGCCAGCAGTTACTCGAGGGGGACCACTGAAGCTTTCTTT,CASSYSRGTTEAFF
TRBV7-6,.,.,TRBJ2-6,TGTGCCAGCAGCCCACGACGGAGCTCTGGGGCCAACGTCCTGACTTTC,CASSPRRSSGANVLTF
TRBV7-8,TRBD2,few,TRBJ2-5,TGTGCCAGCAGCTCCGTAAGCGGGGGTTATAAAGAGACCCAGTACTTC,CASSSVSGGYKETQYF
TRBV2,.,.,TRBJ2-1,TGTGCCAGCACTCAGTACTTGGGAACTGAGCAGTTCTTC,CASTQYLGTEQFF
TRBV28,TRBD2,.,TRBJ2-2,TGTGCCAGCAGCTCACCTAGCGGGGGCGGTACCGGGGAGCTGTTTTTT,CASSSPSGGGTGELFF
TRBV4-3,TRBD2,.,TRBJ2-1,TGCGCCAGCAGCCAAGCCCCCGGCCAGCGGGGTTACAATGAGCAGTTCTTC,CASSQAPGQRGYNEQFF
TRBV27,.,.,TRBJ2-2,TGTGCCAGCACCATTCAGGGGCCCGGCGGGGAGCTGTTTTTT,CASTIQGPGGELFF
TRBV11-1,.,.,TRBJ2-5,TGTGCCAGCAGCTTTAATCGCCAAGCCCAGTACTTC,CASSFNRQAQYF
TRBV6-4,TRBD1,.,TRBJ2-3,TGTGCCAGCAGTAGGGACAGGGGGTCCACAGATACGCAGTATTTT,CASSRDRGSTDTQYF
TRBV5-4,TRBD2,.,TRBJ2-5,TGTGCCAGCAGCGGGGGAGGGGCGGGGGGCCAGTACTTC,CASSGGGAGGQYF
TRBV11-2,.,.,TRBJ2-5,TGTGCCAGCAGCCCCCGTAGTCAAGAGACCCAGTACTTC,CASSPRSQETQYF
TRBV29-1,.,.,TRBJ2-1,TGCAGCGTTGAGCATTACAATGAGCAGTTCTTC,CSVEHYNEQFF